This T cell receptor (beta chain) comes out of a study of T cells in Graves' hyperthyroidism and ophthalmopathy. Study information: The initial diagnosis was the point when peripheral blood was collected, ahead of any treatment.

This clonotype showed up many times. Its target is unknown. V was cut by 0 bases and J by 7 bases, with 10 bases left in between. The CDR3 is 12 residues long. Per the germline V gene, CDR1 is SQVTM and CDR2 is ANQGSEA. Study findings and constraints: Most expanded thyroid clonotypes above 0.001 recurred in blood.

Researchers took RNA transcripts and amplified the TCR beta CDR3 regions from them. The TCR CDR3 was amplified in a first-round RT-PCR using the HTBI primer set. TCRdb processed the multiplex PCR reads anew with MiXCR; each CDR3 protein has one entry. The table includes roughly 700,000 distinct CDR3 sequences, around 15% detected once. Sequencing input: blood. This chain joins TRBV29-1 and TRBJ2-7, with D unresolved. This TCR came from a man in his fifties with Graves' hyperthyroidism. The CDR3 DNA reads TGCAGCGTTGAAGAAAAGGGTCGGGAGCAGTACTTC. Its translation: CSVEEKGREQYF.